This T cell receptor beta chain stems from a study of cytomegalovirus exposure and HLA in healthy donors. The CDR3 consists of 16 residues. Germline CDR1 SGHRS, CDR2 YFSETQ. The V and J ends lost 0 bases and 3 bases, in that order; junction bases with no gene match: 6. This clone was picked up a small number of times. Its antigen is not known. It was with 60 Vbeta and 13 Jbeta primers that the PCR ran. Per the original methods: The authors later counted roughly 77 million unique TCR beta chains, some 11 million of them shared. TCRdb's copy holds only in-frame clones and misses some; the assay was immunoSEQ multiplex PCR. D and trimming come from the DNA, and the V and J calls and clone size come from that table. The table records 110,000 to 150,000 clones, roughly 65% of them present only once. General study results and limits: CMV serostatus alone was available as immune exposure information. About 87% or about 30% of the time was how often most TCR beta V segments were productive, according to an earlier analysis.

The chain links TRBV5-1 to TRBJ2-5, with 9 bases aligning to TRBD1. The sequence derives from a man aged 60 to 75 in good health and CMV-seronegative. The sample comprised PBMCs. CDR3 in amino acids: CASSLVWDRDKETQYF. CDR3 bases: TGCGCCAGCAGCTTGGTATGGGACAGGGATAAAGAGACCCAGTACTTC. Based on the CDR3 plus reference TRBV5-1 and TRBJ2-5, the full variable domain is KAGVTQTPRYLIKTRGQQVTLSCSPISGHRSVSWYQQTPGQGLQFLFEYFSETQRNKGNFPGRFSGRQFSNSRSEMNVSTLELGDSALYLCASSLVWDRDKETQYFGPGTRLLVL.